Below, 2 T cell receptor beta chains from the same sample are listed, as sequenced in a study of CD8 T cells in ankylosing spondylitis. TCRdb re-called the 5' RACE reads with MiXCR, one entry per CDR3 protein. Of some 140,000 distinct CDR3 sequences listed, roughly 6.6% are singletons. Sequencing was carried out using blood, either unsorted or a sorted T cell fraction (not recorded which). These receptors all come from a female donor with ankylosing spondylitis or in good health (not recorded which).

At least ten counts were recorded for this clonotype. This sequence joins TRBV13 and TRBJ2-1; TRBD2 matches at 12 bases. From germline, CDR1 is PRHDT and CDR2 FYEKMQ (reference sequence). The V and J ends lost 5 bases and 10 bases, in that order; junction bases with no gene match: 9. The CDR3 loop spans 15 amino acids. The CDR3 DNA sequence: TGTGCCAGCAGCCGCGGGTCTAGCGGGGGGGAGGAGCAGTTCTTC. This gives the protein CASSRGSSGGEEQFF.

The chain links TRBV4-2 to TRBJ2-3; TRBD2 matches at 7 bases. The V segment lost 5 bases and the J segment 1 base; nucleotides outside the gene matches: 15. Germline V lookup: CDR1 LGHNA, CDR2 YNFKEQ. The CDR3 runs 18 residues. As DNA, the CDR3 is TGTGCCAGCAGCTCAGCGGGTGCGGAAAGCGGGGGCACAGATACGCAGTATTTT. It encodes CASSSAGAESGGTDTQYF.